This T cell receptor beta chain stems from a study of OX40 agonist ivuxolimab in advanced cancers. Generated by immunoSEQ multiplex PCR, the TCRdb table keeps only in-frame clones and is missing some. The sample has roughly 42,000 clones; about nine tenths are singletons. The CDR3 is 14 amino acids. V was cut by 5 bases and J by 7 bases, with 17 bases left in between. Per the germline V gene, CDR1 is PRHDT and CDR2 is FYEKMQ (reference sequence). This chain connects TRBV13 to TRBJ2-5; either TRBD1 or TRBD2 may supply D (7 bases each). The source of this sequence is an adult with an advanced solid tumor such as melanoma, head and neck, liver or kidney cancer. Here the sequenced sample was CD4+ or CD8+ T cells sorted from blood, taken in a trial of the OX40 agonist ivuxolimab. Here the CDR3 DNA reads TGTGCCAGCAGCCCATCCGACAGGGAGGGGACCCAGTACTTC. Its translation: CASSPSDREGTQYF.